The sequence of this TCR beta chain was determined in a study of cytomegalovirus exposure and HLA in healthy donors. PCR involved 60 Vbeta and 13 Jbeta primers. Assay: immunoSEQ multiplex PCR; the TCRdb copy retains only in-frame clones and omits some. The sample lists 100,000 to 150,000 clones, 81% seen once, with about 1.7% in the top ten. This CDR3 contains 13 residues. V dropped 4 bases and J dropped 2 bases, with 8 bases sitting between them. Germline assignment: CDR1 LNHDA and CDR2 SQIVND (reference sequence). The origin of this receptor is a man between 18 and 29 years old in good health and CMV-seronegative. V gene TRBV19 combines with J gene TRBJ1-2; maybe TRBD1 (6 bases). The sequenced sample was PBMCs. The CDR3 spells CASSNRENYGYTF. The CDR3 DNA is TGTGCCAGTAGTAACAGGGAGAACTATGGCTACACCTTC.